The 2 T cell receptor beta chains presented below share a single source sample, sequenced in a study of blood T cell repertoires in COVID-19. TCRdb keeps only in-frame clones here, not all; method: immunoSEQ multiplex PCR. This sample has 300,000 to 400,000 clones, with roughly 90% found just once. The sequencing sample was made of peripheral blood. The receptors come from a woman in her 70s with COVID-19, enrolled during active disease.

The V gene is TRBV5-1, the J gene TRBJ2-1, with 8 bases identical to TRBD1. The V segment lost 0 bases and the J segment 4 bases; nucleotides outside the gene matches: 6. Germline CDR1 and CDR2: SGHRS and YFSETQ. The CDR3 contains 16 residues. The CDR3 protein is CASSLAIDRGYNEQFF. The CDR3 DNA follows: TGCGCCAGCAGCTTGGCCATCGACAGGGGTTACAATGAGCAGTTCTTC.

The chain has TRBV2 and TRBJ2-7, with D uncertain. The germline V and J ends were trimmed by 8 bases and 1 base, with 6 bases remaining between them. The length of the CDR3 is 11 residues. The germline gives CDR1 SNHLY, CDR2 FYNNEI. CDR3 loop: CASRNSYEQYF. Here the CDR3 DNA reads TGTGCCAGCCGTAATTCCTACGAGCAGTACTTC.